This T cell receptor (beta chain) was obtained from a study of blood T cell repertoires in COVID-19. At the level of the study: Some COVID-19 samples were acute and others convalescent; all came from the United States, Italy and Spain. T cells, B-cell-depleted T cells, or PBMCs provided the cDNA or gDNA that served as material.

J was trimmed by 2 bases and V by 8 bases; bases with no gene match: 8. CDR1 and CDR2 from the germline V gene are KGHDR and SFDVKD. This CDR3 contains 15 residues. In the original analysis: Amplification with reference gene primers provided the estimates of nucleated cell counts. Data came from immunoSEQ multiplex PCR; TCRdb stores just in-frame clones and leaves some out. V and J calls and clone size follow that table, whereas D and trimming were derived from the DNA. The sample carries more than 400,000 clones, approximately 90% recorded once. Each participant's cohort was designated according to participant-reported clinical history. This clone was found a few times.

Specimen: PBMCs or T cells enriched from blood (not recorded which). The J gene is TRBJ1-1, the V gene TRBV24-1; TRBD1 matches 9 bases. This TCR was sampled from a woman under 30 who had recovered from COVID-19. The CDR3 DNA follows: TGTGCCACCACAACCCCGGGACAGGGAAACACTGAAGCTTTCTTT. Its translation is CATTTPGQGNTEAFF.